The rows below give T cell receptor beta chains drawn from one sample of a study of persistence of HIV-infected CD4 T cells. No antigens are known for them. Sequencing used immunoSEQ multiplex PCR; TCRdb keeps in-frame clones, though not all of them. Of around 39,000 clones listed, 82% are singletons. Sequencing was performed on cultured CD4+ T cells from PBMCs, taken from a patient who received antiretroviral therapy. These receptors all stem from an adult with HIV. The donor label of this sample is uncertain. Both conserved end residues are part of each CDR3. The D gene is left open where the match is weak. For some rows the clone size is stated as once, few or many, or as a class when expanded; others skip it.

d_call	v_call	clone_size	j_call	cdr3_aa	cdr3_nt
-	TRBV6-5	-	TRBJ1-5	CASRRGGAPNQPQHF	TGTGCCAGCAGGAGAGGGGGAGCCCCCAATCAGCCCCAGCATTTT
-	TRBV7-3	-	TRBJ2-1	CASSLRPGFPYNEQFF	TGTGCCAGCAGCCTCCGACCAGGATTTCCCTACAATGAGCAGTTCTTC
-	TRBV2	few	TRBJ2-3	CASRKRAYAPRDTQYF	TGTGCCAGCAGAAAGAGGGCCTACGCGCCCCGAGATACGCAGTATTTT
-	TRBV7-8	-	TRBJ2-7	CASSSLGGRVASYEQYF	TGTGCCAGCAGCAGCCTAGGGGGGAGGGTGGCTTCCTACGAGCAGTACTTC
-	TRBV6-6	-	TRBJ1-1	CASSYSTGQLSEAFF	TGTGCCAGCAGTTACTCGACAGGACAGCTATCTGAAGCTTTCTTT
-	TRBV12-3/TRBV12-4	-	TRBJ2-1	CASVSAGAGEQFF	TGTGCCAGCGTCTCCGCAGGGGCAGGTGAGCAGTTCTTC
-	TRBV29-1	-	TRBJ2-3	CSVSIQRGRTDTQYF	TGCAGCGTTAGTATACAGCGCGGCCGCACAGATACGCAGTATTTT
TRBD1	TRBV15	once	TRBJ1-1	CATSKRQGARTEAFF	TGTGCCACCAGCAAAAGGCAGGGGGCGAGAACTGAAGCTTTCTTT
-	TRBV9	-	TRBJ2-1	CASSADGYNEQFF	TGTGCCAGCAGCGCGGACGGATACAATGAGCAGTTCTTC
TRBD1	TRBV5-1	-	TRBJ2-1	CASSLLQGVNEQFF	TGCGCCAGCAGCTTATTACAGGGGGTCAATGAGCAGTTCTTC
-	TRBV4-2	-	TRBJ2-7	CASSRAAYYEQYF	TGTGCCAGCAGCCGAGCGGCCTACTACGAGCAGTACTTC
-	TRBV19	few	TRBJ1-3	CASIRGGASGNTIYF	TGTGCCAGTATTCGAGGGGGAGCCTCTGGAAACACCATATATTTT
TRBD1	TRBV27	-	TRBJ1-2	CASSLGNDRGGYTF	TGTGCCAGCAGTTTGGGGAACGACAGGGGCGGCTACACCTTC
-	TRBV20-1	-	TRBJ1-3	CSASPGRHSGNTIYF	TGCAGTGCTAGTCCCGGACGGCACTCTGGAAACACCATATATTTT
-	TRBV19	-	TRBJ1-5	CASTGQINQPQHF	TGTGCCAGTACGGGACAAATTAATCAGCCCCAGCATTTT
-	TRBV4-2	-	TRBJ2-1	CASSQDPGRHSRGGEQFF	TGTGCCAGCAGCCAAGATCCAGGACGGCATAGCCGGGGTGGTGAGCAGTTCTTC
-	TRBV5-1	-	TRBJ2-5	CASSPDSWQETQYF	TGCGCCAGCAGCCCGGACAGTTGGCAAGAGACCCAGTACTTC
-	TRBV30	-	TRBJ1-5	CAWSVRGLPNQPQHF	TGTGCCTGGAGTGTACGTGGCCTGCCCAATCAGCCCCAGCATTTT
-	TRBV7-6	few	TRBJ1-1	CASSLPQGEAFF	TGTGCCAGCAGCTTACCCCAGGGTGAAGCTTTCTTT
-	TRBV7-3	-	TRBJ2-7	CASSHGTPGSEQYF	TGTGCCAGCAGCCACGGGACCCCAGGGAGCGAGCAGTACTTC
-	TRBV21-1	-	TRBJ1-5	CASPSKVTSNQPQHF	TGTGCCAGCCCCTCAAAAGTAACTAGCAATCAGCCCCAGCATTTT
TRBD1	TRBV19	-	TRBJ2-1	CASSISVYTGVEQFF	TGTGCCAGTAGTATATCCGTCTATACAGGGGTCGAGCAGTTCTTC
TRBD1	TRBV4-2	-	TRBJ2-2	CASSQRIGQEDTGELFF	TGTGCCAGCAGCCAACGAATTGGACAGGAGGACACCGGGGAGCTGTTTTTT
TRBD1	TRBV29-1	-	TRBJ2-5	CSVGTGGYETQYF	TGCAGCGTTGGGACAGGGGGCTACGAGACCCAGTACTTC
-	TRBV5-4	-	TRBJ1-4	CASSLPGSNEKLFF	TGTGCCAGCAGCTTGCCGGGGTCTAATGAAAAACTGTTTTTT
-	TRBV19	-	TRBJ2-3	CASMTGYTDTQYF	TGTGCCAGTATGACAGGCTACACAGATACGCAGTATTTT
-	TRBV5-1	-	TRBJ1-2	CASSLGGQDYGYTF	TGCGCCAGCAGTTTGGGGGGCCAGGACTATGGCTACACCTTC
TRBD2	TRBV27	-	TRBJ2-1	CASSLGIAGGLPYNEQFF	TGTGCCAGCAGTTTGGGAATAGCGGGGGGACTCCCCTACAATGAGCAGTTCTTC
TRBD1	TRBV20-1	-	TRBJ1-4	CSASSSGGAGEKLFF	TGCAGTGCTAGTTCGTCAGGGGGCGCGGGTGAAAAACTGTTTTTT
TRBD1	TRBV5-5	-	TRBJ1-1	CASSLQGANTEAFF	TGTGCCAGCAGCCTACAGGGGGCGAACACTGAAGCTTTCTTT
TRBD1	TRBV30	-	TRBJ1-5	CAWSVGTGANQPQHF	TGTGCCTGGAGTGTCGGGACAGGGGCTAATCAGCCCCAGCATTTT
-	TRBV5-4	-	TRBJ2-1	CASSLGTPRLTYNEQFF	TGTGCCAGCAGCTTGGGGACCCCCAGATTGACCTACAATGAGCAGTTCTTC
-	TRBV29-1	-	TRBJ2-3	CSVGADADLGTDTQYF	TGCAGCGTTGGGGCGGACGCCGACTTGGGCACAGATACGCAGTATTTT
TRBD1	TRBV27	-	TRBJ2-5	CASSSGTGKETQYF	TGTGCCAGCAGTTCCGGGACAGGGAAGGAGACCCAGTACTTC
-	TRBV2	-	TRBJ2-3	CASSDGGSDTQYF	TGTGCCAGCAGTGACGGGGGCTCAGATACGCAGTATTTT
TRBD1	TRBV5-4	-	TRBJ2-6	CASSRPGQGAPGANVLTF	TGTGCCAGCAGCCGGCCGGGACAGGGGGCGCCCGGGGCCAACGTCCTGACTTTC
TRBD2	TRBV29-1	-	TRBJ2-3	CSVGTSGGDTQYF	TGCAGCGTTGGGACTAGCGGGGGGGATACGCAGTATTTT
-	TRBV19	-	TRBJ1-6	CASSIDLGLWDSPLHF	TGTGCCAGTAGTATAGATTTGGGCCTGTGGGATTCACCCCTCCACTTT
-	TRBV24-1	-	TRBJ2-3	CATSAQGTDTQYF	TGTGCCACCAGTGCTCAGGGAACAGATACGCAGTATTTT
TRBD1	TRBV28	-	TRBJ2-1	CASTNRDRLYNEQFF	TGTGCCAGCACCAACCGGGACAGACTTTACAATGAGCAGTTCTTC
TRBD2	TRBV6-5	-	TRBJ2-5	CASSWAGGEETQYF	TGTGCCAGCAGTTGGGCGGGGGGGGAAGAGACCCAGTACTTC
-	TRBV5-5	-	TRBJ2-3	CASSLDGTVTDTQYF	TGTGCCAGCAGCTTGGATGGGACCGTGACAGATACGCAGTATTTT
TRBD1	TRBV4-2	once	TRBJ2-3	CASSQAGTGGGTDTQYF	TGTGCCAGCAGCCAGGCAGGGACAGGGGGCGGCACAGATACGCAGTATTTT
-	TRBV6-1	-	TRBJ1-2	CASSDQATGYTF	TGTGCCAGCAGTGATCAGGCGACCGGCTACACCTTC
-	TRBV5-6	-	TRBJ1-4	CASSVASLTNEKLFF	TGTGCCAGCAGCGTGGCAAGCCTTACTAATGAAAAACTGTTTTTT
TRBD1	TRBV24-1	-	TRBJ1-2	CATSDPGGTGYGYTF	TGTGCCACCAGTGACCCCGGAGGGACAGGCTATGGCTACACCTTC
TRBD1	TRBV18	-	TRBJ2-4	CASSPPRGQGIQYF	TGTGCCAGCTCACCTCCCAGGGGGCAGGGCATTCAGTACTTC
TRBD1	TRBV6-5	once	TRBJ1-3	CASSLDRNAGNTIYF	TGTGCCAGCAGTTTGGACAGGAATGCTGGAAACACCATATATTTT
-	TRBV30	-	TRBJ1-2	CAWVLQTDYGYTF	TGTGCCTGGGTCTTGCAGACGGACTATGGCTACACCTTC
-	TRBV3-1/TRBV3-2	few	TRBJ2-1	CASSLIDLNEQFF	TGTGCCAGCAGCCTAATCGACCTAAATGAGCAGTTCTTC
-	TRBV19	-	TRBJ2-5	CASSAGVPETQYF	TGTGCCAGTAGTGCTGGAGTCCCGGAGACCCAGTACTTC
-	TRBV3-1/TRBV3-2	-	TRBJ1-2	CASSYPGTGYTF	TGTGCCAGCAGCTATCCGGGGACTGGCTACACCTTC
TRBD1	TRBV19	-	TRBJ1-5	CASSMGTGNSNQPQHF	TGTGCCAGCAGTATGGGGACAGGGAATAGCAATCAGCCCCAGCATTTT
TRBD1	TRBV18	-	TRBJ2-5	CASSRDSNRQETQYF	TGTGCCAGCTCACGGGACAGCAATCGCCAAGAGACCCAGTACTTC
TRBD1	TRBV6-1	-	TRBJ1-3	CASSVTVGTGSGNTIYF	TGTGCCAGCAGTGTCACCGTCGGGACAGGCTCTGGAAACACCATATATTTT